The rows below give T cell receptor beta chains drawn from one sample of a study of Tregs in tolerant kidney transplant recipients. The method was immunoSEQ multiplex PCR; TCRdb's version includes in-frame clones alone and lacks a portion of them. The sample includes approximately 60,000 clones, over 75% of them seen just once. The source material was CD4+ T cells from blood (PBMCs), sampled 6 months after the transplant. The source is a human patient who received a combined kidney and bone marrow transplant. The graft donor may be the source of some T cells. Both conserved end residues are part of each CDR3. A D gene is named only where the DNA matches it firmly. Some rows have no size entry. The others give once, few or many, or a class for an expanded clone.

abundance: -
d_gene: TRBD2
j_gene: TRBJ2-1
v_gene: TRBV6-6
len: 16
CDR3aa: CASSYPAKRENNEQFF
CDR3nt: TGTGCCAGCAGTTACCCAGCAAAGCGGGAGAACAATGAGCAGTTCTTC

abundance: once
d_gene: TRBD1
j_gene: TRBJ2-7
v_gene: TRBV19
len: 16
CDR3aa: CASSGRRTGPTYEQYF
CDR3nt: TGTGCCAGTAGTGGGCGAAGGACAGGTCCGACCTACGAGCAGTACTTC

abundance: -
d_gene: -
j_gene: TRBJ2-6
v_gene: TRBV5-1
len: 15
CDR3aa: CASSQTEAGANVLTF
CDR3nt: TGCGCCAGCAGCCAGACAGAAGCTGGGGCCAACGTCCTGACTTTC

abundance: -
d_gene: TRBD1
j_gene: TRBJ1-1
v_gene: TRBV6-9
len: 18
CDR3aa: CASSHGQGDWVDNTEAFF
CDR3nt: TGTGCCAGCAGTCACGGACAGGGGGATTGGGTTGATAACACTGAAGCTTTCTTT

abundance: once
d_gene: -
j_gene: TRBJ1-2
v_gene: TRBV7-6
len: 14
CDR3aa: CASSLGLRGYGYTF
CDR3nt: TGTGCCAGCAGCTTAGGCCTAAGGGGCTATGGCTACACCTTC

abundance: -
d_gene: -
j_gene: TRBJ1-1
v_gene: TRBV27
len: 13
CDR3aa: CASSLLENTEAFF
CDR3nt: TGTGCCAGCAGTTTATTAGAGAACACTGAAGCTTTCTTT

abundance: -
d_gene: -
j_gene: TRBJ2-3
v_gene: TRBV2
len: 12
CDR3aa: CASRRDTDTQYF
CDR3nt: TGTGCCAGCAGGAGGGACACAGATACGCAGTATTTT

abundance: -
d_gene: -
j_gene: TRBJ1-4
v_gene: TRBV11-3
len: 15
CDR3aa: CASSLGLQEGEKLFF
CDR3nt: TGTGCCAGCAGCTTAGGCCTTCAGGAAGGCGAAAAACTGTTTTTT

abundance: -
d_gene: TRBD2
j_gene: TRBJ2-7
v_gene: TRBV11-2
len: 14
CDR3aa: CASKTTPGGHEQYF
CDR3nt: TGTGCCAGCAAGACAACACCGGGAGGCCACGAGCAGTACTTC

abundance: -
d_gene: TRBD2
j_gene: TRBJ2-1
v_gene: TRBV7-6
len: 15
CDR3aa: CASSLRGGGYNEQFF
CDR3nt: TGTGCCAGCAGCTTAAGAGGCGGGGGATACAATGAGCAGTTCTTC

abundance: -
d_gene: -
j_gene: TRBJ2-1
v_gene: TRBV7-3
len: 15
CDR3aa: CASSPFLTPTNEQFF
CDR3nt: TGTGCCAGCAGCCCGTTTCTAACTCCAACTAATGAGCAGTTCTTC